This TCR beta chain is drawn from a study of Graves' ophthalmopathy and Graves' hyperthyroidism. General observations from the study: The model flagged ophthalmopathy progression at 65% to 71% sensitivity and 72% to 85% specificity.

The sample holds many counts of this clonotype. Its matching antigen is unknown. CDR3 regions of TCR beta were amplified from RNA transcripts. HTBI primers primed a first-round RT-PCR, and a second-round multiplex PCR followed. Via MiXCR, TCRdb re-called the multiplex PCR reads, giving one row per CDR3 protein. The sample contains some 370,000 distinct CDR3 sequences, about 15% of which appear only once. The V and J ends lost 3 bases and 3 bases respectively, with 14 bases between them. CDR3 length: 16 amino acids. Looked up from germline, CDR1 is LNHNV and CDR2 is YYDKDF (reference sequence). Clinical symptoms, serum thyroxine, TRAb, thyroid ultrasound and orbital computed tomography formed the basis of diagnosis.

The clonotype comes from an adult woman with stable Graves' hyperthyroidism. Sequenced sample: peripheral blood. The chain links TRBV15 to TRBJ2-2, with D perhaps TRBD1 or TRBD2 (5 bases each). The CDR3 region is CATSSAQMGDTGELFF. CDR3 DNA: TGTGCCACCAGCAGTGCCCAAATGGGGGACACCGGGGAGCTGTTTTTT.